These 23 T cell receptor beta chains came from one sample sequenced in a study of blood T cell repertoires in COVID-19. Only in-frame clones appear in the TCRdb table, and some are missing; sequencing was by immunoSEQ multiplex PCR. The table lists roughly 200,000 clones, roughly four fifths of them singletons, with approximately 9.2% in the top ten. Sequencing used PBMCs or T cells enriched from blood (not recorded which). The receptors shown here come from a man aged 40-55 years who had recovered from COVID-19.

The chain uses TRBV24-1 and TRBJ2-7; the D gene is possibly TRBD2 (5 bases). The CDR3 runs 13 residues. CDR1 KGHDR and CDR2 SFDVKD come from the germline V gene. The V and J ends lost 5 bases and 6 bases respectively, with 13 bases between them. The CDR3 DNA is TGTGCCACCAGTGGAGGGCCAACTAGCGAGCAGTACTTC. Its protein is CATSGGPTSEQYF.

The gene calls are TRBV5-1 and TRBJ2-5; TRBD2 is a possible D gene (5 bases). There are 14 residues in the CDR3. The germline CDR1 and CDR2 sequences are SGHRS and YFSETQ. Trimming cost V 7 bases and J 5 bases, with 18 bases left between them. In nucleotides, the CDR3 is TGCGCCAGCCTTCTAGCCTCCGGCGGCGAGACCCAGTACTTC. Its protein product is CASLLASGGETQYF.

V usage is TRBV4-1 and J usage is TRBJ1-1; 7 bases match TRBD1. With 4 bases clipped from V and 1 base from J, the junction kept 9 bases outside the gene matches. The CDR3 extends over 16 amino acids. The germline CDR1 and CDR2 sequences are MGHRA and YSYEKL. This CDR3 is CASSRTLRGRNTEAFF. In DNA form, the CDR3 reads TGCGCCAGCAGCCGCACCCTCAGGGGGAGGAACACTGAAGCTTTCTTT.

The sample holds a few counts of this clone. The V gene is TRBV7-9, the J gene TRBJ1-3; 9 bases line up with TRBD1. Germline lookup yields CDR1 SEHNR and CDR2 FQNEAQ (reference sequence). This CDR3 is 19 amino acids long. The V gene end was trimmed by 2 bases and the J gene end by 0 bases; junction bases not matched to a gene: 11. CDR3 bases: TGTGCCAGCAGCTTATTGGTGTGGGACAGGGCCCTCTCTGGAAACACCATATATTTT. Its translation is CASSLLVWDRALSGNTIYF.

The CDR3 sequence: CASSLTSGADTQYF. CDR3 DNA: TGTGCCAGCAGCCTGACTAGCGGGGCAGATACGCAGTATTTT. The chain joins TRBV14 to TRBJ2-3; 11 bases map to TRBD2. The CDR3 is made up of 14 amino acids. J lost 4 bases, V lost 4 bases, and 1 base had no gene match. The germline CDR1 and CDR2 sequences are SGHDN and FVKESK.

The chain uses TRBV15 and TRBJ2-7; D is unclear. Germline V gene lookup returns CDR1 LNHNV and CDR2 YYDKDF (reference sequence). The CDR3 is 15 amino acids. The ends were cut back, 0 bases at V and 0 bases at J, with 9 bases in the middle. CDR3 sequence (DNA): TGTGCCACCAGCAGAGATTTGATGAGCTCCTACGAGCAGTACTTC. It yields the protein CATSRDLMSSYEQYF.

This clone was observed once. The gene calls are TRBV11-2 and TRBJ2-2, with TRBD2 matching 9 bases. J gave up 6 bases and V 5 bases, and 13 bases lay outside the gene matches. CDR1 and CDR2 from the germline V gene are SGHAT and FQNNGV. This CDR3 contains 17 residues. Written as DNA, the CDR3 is TGTGCCAGCAGCCCCGGGTGGCTAGCGGGGCGGGCCGGGGAGCTGTTTTTT. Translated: CASSPGWLAGRAGELFF.

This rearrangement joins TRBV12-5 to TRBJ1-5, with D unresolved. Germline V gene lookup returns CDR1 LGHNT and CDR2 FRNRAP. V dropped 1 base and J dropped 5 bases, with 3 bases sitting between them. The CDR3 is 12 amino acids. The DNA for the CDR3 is TGTGCTAGTGGTTTGGACTATCAGCCCCAGCATTTT. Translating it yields CASGLDYQPQHF.

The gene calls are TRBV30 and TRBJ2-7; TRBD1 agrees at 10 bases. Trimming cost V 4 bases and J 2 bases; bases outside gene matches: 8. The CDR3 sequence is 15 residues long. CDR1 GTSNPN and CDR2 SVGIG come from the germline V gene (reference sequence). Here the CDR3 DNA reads TGTGCCTGGACTCTTTGGACAGGGGGAACCTACGAGCAGTACTTC. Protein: CAWTLWTGGTYEQYF.

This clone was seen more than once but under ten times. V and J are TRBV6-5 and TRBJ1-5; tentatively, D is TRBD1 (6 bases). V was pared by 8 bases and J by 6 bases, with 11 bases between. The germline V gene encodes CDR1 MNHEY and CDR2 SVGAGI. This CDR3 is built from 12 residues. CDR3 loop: CASEKGGQPQHF. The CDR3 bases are TGTGCCAGCGAAAAAGGGGGTCAGCCCCAGCATTTT.

CDR3 DNA: TGTGCCAGCTCACCGGACAGGGGAGCTGAAGCTTTCTTT. It specifies CASSPDRGAEAFF. The chain links TRBV18 to TRBJ1-1, with 9 nucleotides matching TRBD1. CDR3 length: 13 residues. The V and J ends lost 3 bases and 6 bases, in that order; junction bases with no gene match: 2. Germline CDR1 KGHSH, CDR2 LQKENI.

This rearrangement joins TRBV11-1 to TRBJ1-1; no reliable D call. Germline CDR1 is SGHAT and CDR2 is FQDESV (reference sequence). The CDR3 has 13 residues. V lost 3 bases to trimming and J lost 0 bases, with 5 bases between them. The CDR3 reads CASSLRMNTEAFF. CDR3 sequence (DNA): TGTGCCAGCAGCTTGAGGATGAACACTGAAGCTTTCTTT. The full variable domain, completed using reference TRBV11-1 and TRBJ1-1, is EAEVAQSPRYKITEKSQAVAFWCDPISGHATLYWYRQILGQGPELLVQFQDESVVDDSQLPKDRFSAERLKGVDSTLKIQPAELGDSAMYLCASSLRMNTEAFFGQGTRLTVV.

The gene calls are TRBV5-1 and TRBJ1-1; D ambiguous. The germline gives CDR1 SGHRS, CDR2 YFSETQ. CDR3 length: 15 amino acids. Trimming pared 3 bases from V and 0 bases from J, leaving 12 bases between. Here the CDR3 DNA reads TGCGCCAGCAGCTCGGGATTTGCACTGAACACTGAAGCTTTCTTT. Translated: CASSSGFALNTEAFF.

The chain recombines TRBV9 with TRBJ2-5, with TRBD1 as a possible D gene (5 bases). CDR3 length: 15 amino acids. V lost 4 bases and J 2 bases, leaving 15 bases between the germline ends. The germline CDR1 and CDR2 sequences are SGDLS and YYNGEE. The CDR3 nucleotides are TGTGCCAGCAGCCCATCGCACAGGCAACAAGAGACCCAGTACTTC. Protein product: CASSPSHRQQETQYF. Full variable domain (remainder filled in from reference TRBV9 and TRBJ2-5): DSGVTQTPKHLITATGQRVTLRCSPRSGDLSVYWYQQSLDQGLQFLIQYYNGEERAKGNILERFSAQQFPDLHSELNLSSLELGDSALYFCASSPSHRQQETQYFGPGTRLLVL.

CDR3 residues: CASSSGTSVYTGELFF. CDR3 nucleotides: TGTGCCAGTAGTTCGGGGACTAGCGTATACACCGGGGAGCTGTTTTTT. The chain links TRBV19 to TRBJ2-2; 10 nucleotides line up with TRBD2. The CDR3 is made up of 16 amino acids. Germline CDR1 LNHDA, CDR2 SQIVND (reference sequence). The V gene end was trimmed by 5 bases and the J gene end by 3 bases; junction bases not matched to a gene: 6.

The CDR3 region has the DNA TGTGCCTGGAGTTGGGGGGTGGAAGCTTTCTTT. Translating gives CAWSWGVEAFF. The rearrangement links TRBV30 to TRBJ1-1, with D possibly TRBD1 on 5 matching bases. This CDR3 has 11 residues. V was cut by 2 bases and J by 8 bases, with 9 bases left in between. In germline, CDR1 is GTSNPN, CDR2 SVGIG (reference sequence).

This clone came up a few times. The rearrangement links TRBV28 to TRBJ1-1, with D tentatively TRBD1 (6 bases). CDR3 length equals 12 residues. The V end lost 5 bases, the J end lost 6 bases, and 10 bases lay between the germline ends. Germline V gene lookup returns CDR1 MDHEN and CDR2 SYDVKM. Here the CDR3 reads CASSLQGAEAFF. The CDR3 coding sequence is TGTGCCAGCAGTCTACAGGGAGCTGAAGCTTTCTTT.

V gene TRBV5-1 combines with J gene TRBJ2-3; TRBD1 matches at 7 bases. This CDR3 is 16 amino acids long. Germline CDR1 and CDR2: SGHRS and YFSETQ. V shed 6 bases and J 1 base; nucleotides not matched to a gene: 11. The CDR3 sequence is CASTQGPATGTDTQYF. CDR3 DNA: TGCGCCAGCACACAGGGGCCCGCCACTGGCACAGATACGCAGTATTTT.

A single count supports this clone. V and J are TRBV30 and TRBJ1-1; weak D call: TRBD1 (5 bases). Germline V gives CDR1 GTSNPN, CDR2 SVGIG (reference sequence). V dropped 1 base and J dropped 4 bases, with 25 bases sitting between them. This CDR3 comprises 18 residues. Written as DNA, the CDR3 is TGTGCCTGGAGTGGACCCCGCGGGGGACTCGGGATTGTCACTGAAGCTTTCTTT. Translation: CAWSGPRGGLGIVTEAFF.

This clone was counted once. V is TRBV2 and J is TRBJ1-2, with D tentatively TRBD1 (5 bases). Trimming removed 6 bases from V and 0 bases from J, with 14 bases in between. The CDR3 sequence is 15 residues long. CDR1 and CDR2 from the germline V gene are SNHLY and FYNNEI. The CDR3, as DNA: TGTGCCAGCAGCCGGACGACAGTAGCTAACTATGGCTACACCTTC. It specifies CASSRTTVANYGYTF.

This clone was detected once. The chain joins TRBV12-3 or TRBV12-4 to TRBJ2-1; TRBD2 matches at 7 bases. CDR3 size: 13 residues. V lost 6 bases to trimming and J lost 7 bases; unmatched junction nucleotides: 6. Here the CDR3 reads CASRNSAGNEQFF. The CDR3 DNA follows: TGTGCCAGCAGGAATTCAGCGGGAAATGAGCAGTTCTTC.

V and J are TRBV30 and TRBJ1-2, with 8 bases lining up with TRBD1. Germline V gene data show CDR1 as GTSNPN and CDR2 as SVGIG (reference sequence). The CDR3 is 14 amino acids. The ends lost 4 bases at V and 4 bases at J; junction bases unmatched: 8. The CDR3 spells CAWKGTGRVYGYTF. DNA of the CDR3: TGTGCCTGGAAGGGGACAGGCCGAGTCTATGGCTACACCTTC. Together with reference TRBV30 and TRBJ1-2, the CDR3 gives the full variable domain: SQTIHQWPATLVQPVGSPLSLECTVEGTSNPNLYWYRQAAGRGLQLLFYSVGIGQISSEVPQNLSASRPQDRQFILSSKKLLLSDSGFYLCAWKGTGRVYGYTFGSGTRLTVV.

CDR3 sequence reads: CASKGAASYNSPLHF. In DNA form, the CDR3 reads TGTGCCAGCAAGGGGGCCGCCTCCTATAATTCACCCCTCCACTTT. The chain employs TRBV2 and TRBJ1-6; 7 nucleotides match TRBD1. After removal of 7 bases from V and 0 bases from J, the junction contained 3 bases not matched to a gene. The CDR3 totals 15 residues. Per germline, CDR1 SNHLY and CDR2 FYNNEI.